A selection of T cell receptor beta chains follows, all from one sample in a study of blood T cells in healthy people across ages. TCRdb redid the calling of the 5' RACE reads with MiXCR, one entry per CDR3 protein. The sample carries approximately 1,000,000 distinct CDR3 sequences, more than 30% recorded once. The sample was blood. The receptors come from a man between 18 and 29 years old in good health. CDR3s include the opening cysteine and the closing phenylalanine or tryptophan. The D gene is left open where the match is weak. Part of the rows lack a size; the others show once, few, many or a class for expanded clones.

J: TRBJ2-7; size: few; D: TRBD1; V: TRBV27; DNA: TGTGCCAGCAGTCTCCTTCCGGGACAGGGTTCCTACGAGCAGTACTTC; CDR3: CASSLLPGQGSYEQYF
J: TRBJ2-7; size: NA; D: NA; V: TRBV29-1; DNA: TGCAGCGTTGTGTCAGACGAGCAGTACTTC; CDR3: CSVVSDEQYF
J: TRBJ2-7; size: NA; D: NA; V: TRBV7-9; DNA: TGTGCCAGCAGCTTAGGGGACCTAAACACCTACGAGCAGTACTTC; CDR3: CASSLGDLNTYEQYF
J: TRBJ1-1; size: NA; D: NA; V: TRBV21-1; DNA: TGTGCCCGCAAGCCCCCTTCTCGGCGACTCTCCACTGAAGCTTTCTTT; CDR3: CARKPPSRRLSTEAFF
J: TRBJ2-1; size: many; D: TRBD2; V: TRBV4-1; DNA: TGCGCCAGCAGCCAAGAAGTGGCTAGCGGGGGGGCCAATGAGCAGTTCTTC; CDR3: CASSQEVASGGANEQFF
J: TRBJ2-1; size: NA; D: TRBD2; V: TRBV5-6; DNA: TGTGCCAGCAGCCCACCGACTAGCGGTCTCAATGAGCAGTTCTTC; CDR3: CASSPPTSGLNEQFF
J: TRBJ1-5; size: once; D: NA; V: TRBV20-1; DNA: TGCAGTGCAAGTCCCACATATAGCAATCAGCCCCAGCATTTT; CDR3: CSASPTYSNQPQHF
J: TRBJ2-1; size: NA; D: NA; V: TRBV6-5; DNA: TGTGCCAGCAGTTACTCGACAGGAGGTCCGGATGAGCAGTTCTTC; CDR3: CASSYSTGGPDEQFF
J: TRBJ1-5; size: NA; D: NA; V: TRBV4-1; DNA: TGCTCCAGCAGCCAAGAAGTGAATCCTAGCAATCAGCCCCAGCATTTT; CDR3: CSSSQEVNPSNQPQHF
J: TRBJ1-5; size: NA; D: NA; V: TRBV20-1; DNA: TGCAGTGCTAGGGAGACAGGTGCGAGCAATCAGCCCCAGCATTTT; CDR3: CSARETGASNQPQHF
J: TRBJ2-3; size: few; D: NA; V: TRBV5-6; DNA: TGTGCCAGCAGCTGGCGGGGGCCCCCAGATACGCAGTATTTT; CDR3: CASSWRGPPDTQYF
J: TRBJ1-4; size: NA; D: TRBD1; V: TRBV4-1; DNA: TGCGCCGGCAGCCCACTTAGGGGGCTTGAAAAACTGTTTTTT; CDR3: CAGSPLRGLEKLFF